This is a list of T cell receptor beta chains from one sample in a study of T-cell reconstitution after alpha-beta-depleted transplantation in children. Each CDR3 protein is one row after TCRdb ran MiXCR on the PCR reads. The table has more than 200,000 distinct CDR3 sequences, roughly a quarter seen once; the top ten hold about 2.6%. The input for sequencing was PBMCs, taken before TCRalphabeta/CD19-depleted stem cell transplant. All receptors come from a girl aged 2-15 years with Fanconi anemia, due to receive a stem cell transplant. Each CDR3 is given with its conserved first and last residue. A D gene is named only where the DNA matches it firmly. Expanded clones get a size class; other rows say once, few or many, or leave the size out.

cdr3_nt: TGTGCCAGCAGTTCTTTCCAAAAGGAGACCCAGTACTTC
cdr3_aa: CASSSFQKETQYF
d_call: -
v_call: TRBV12-3/TRBV12-4
clone_size: many
j_call: TRBJ2-5

cdr3_nt: TGTGCCAGCGGGGACAGCGGAATAGGCTACACCTTC
cdr3_aa: CASGDSGIGYTF
d_call: TRBD1
v_call: TRBV7-9
clone_size: many
j_call: TRBJ1-2

cdr3_nt: TGCAGTCCCTACAGCGGGGGCACCTACGAGCAGTACTTC
cdr3_aa: CSPYSGGTYEQYF
d_call: TRBD2
v_call: TRBV20-1
clone_size: few
j_call: TRBJ2-7

cdr3_nt: TGCGCCAGCAGCTTCGGCGCGGAGGAGACCCAGTACTTC
cdr3_aa: CASSFGAEETQYF
d_call: -
v_call: TRBV5-1
clone_size: many
j_call: TRBJ2-5

cdr3_nt: TGTGCCAGCAGCCCGAATGGCCCCTACGAGCAGTACTTC
cdr3_aa: CASSPNGPYEQYF
d_call: -
v_call: TRBV9
clone_size: once
j_call: TRBJ2-7

cdr3_nt: TGCGCCAGCAGCAGATACAGGGGATCCTACGAGCAGTACTTC
cdr3_aa: CASSRYRGSYEQYF
d_call: TRBD1
v_call: TRBV5-1
clone_size: many
j_call: TRBJ2-7

cdr3_nt: TGTGCCAGCAGCTTAACGGGGCTAGCGGGAGCCACCGGGGAGCTGTTTTTT
cdr3_aa: CASSLTGLAGATGELFF
d_call: TRBD2
v_call: TRBV7-3
clone_size: few
j_call: TRBJ2-2

cdr3_nt: TGCAGCGTGGAACAGGGGGGGACTGAAGCTTTCTTT
cdr3_aa: CSVEQGGTEAFF
d_call: TRBD1
v_call: TRBV29-1
clone_size: -
j_call: TRBJ1-1

cdr3_nt: TGCAGCGTTGGCGGTAGGACAGGGGCTAACTATGGCTACACCTTC
cdr3_aa: CSVGGRTGANYGYTF
d_call: TRBD1
v_call: TRBV29-1
clone_size: -
j_call: TRBJ1-2

cdr3_nt: TGCGCCAGCAGCCAAGACAGTGAAGCTTTCTTT
cdr3_aa: CASSQDSEAFF
d_call: -
v_call: TRBV4-1
clone_size: many
j_call: TRBJ1-1

cdr3_nt: TGTGCCAGCAGCGAGGGCTGGCTAGTGGGGCAGACCCAGTACTTC
cdr3_aa: CASSEGWLVGQTQYF
d_call: -
v_call: TRBV7-2
clone_size: -
j_call: TRBJ2-5

cdr3_nt: TGTGCCAGCAGCTTAAATCTGGCGGGCACAGATACGCAGTATTTT
cdr3_aa: CASSLNLAGTDTQYF
d_call: -
v_call: TRBV7-8
clone_size: -
j_call: TRBJ2-3

cdr3_nt: TGTGCCAGCTCCCAAAAAACAGGGGGCTCCTACAATGAGCAGTTCTTC
cdr3_aa: CASSQKTGGSYNEQFF
d_call: TRBD1
v_call: TRBV18
clone_size: once
j_call: TRBJ2-1

cdr3_nt: TGTGCCAGCGCAGGGCAGGGGGCATCTTCTTACAATGAGCAGTTCTTC
cdr3_aa: CASAGQGASSYNEQFF
d_call: TRBD1
v_call: TRBV28
clone_size: -
j_call: TRBJ2-1

cdr3_nt: TGCAGCGTTTCGAGGACAGGGGAAGGCTACGAGCAGTACTTC
cdr3_aa: CSVSRTGEGYEQYF
d_call: TRBD1
v_call: TRBV29-1
clone_size: -
j_call: TRBJ2-7

cdr3_nt: TGCAGCGTTGAAGACAGGGTTGCCTACAATGAGCAGTTCTTC
cdr3_aa: CSVEDRVAYNEQFF
d_call: -
v_call: TRBV29-1
clone_size: many
j_call: TRBJ2-1

cdr3_nt: TGTGCCAGCAGTTTAGGCCAGGGGGATTCACCCCTCCACTTT
cdr3_aa: CASSLGQGDSPLHF
d_call: TRBD1
v_call: TRBV5-1
clone_size: many
j_call: TRBJ1-6

cdr3_nt: TGTGCCAGCACATGGGACAGCTCCTACAATGAGCAGTTCTTC
cdr3_aa: CASTWDSSYNEQFF
d_call: TRBD1
v_call: TRBV6-1
clone_size: many
j_call: TRBJ2-1

cdr3_nt: TGCAGTGCTAGAGAGCTAGCGGGTGTTCCTAGCACAGATACGCAGTATTTT
cdr3_aa: CSARELAGVPSTDTQYF
d_call: TRBD2
v_call: TRBV20-1
clone_size: many
j_call: TRBJ2-3

cdr3_nt: TGTGCCAGCATCCACAGGATGAACACCGGGGAGCTGTTTTTT
cdr3_aa: CASIHRMNTGELFF
d_call: -
v_call: TRBV28
clone_size: few
j_call: TRBJ2-2

cdr3_nt: TGTGCCAGCAGCCAAGAGGCCGGGGGCGAGACCCAGTACTTC
cdr3_aa: CASSQEAGGETQYF
d_call: -
v_call: TRBV4-2
clone_size: -
j_call: TRBJ2-5

cdr3_nt: TGTGCCAGCACCCTCTCGGGTACCTTAAAGGGCTACACCTTC
cdr3_aa: CASTLSGTLKGYTF
d_call: -
v_call: TRBV12-3/TRBV12-4
clone_size: many
j_call: TRBJ1-2

cdr3_nt: TGCAGTGCTAGAGATACCCAGGTGGAGACCCAGTACTTC
cdr3_aa: CSARDTQVETQYF
d_call: -
v_call: TRBV20-1
clone_size: many
j_call: TRBJ2-5

cdr3_nt: TGTGCCAGCAGTCCAGGACTAGCGGCTAGCACAGATACGCAGTATTTT
cdr3_aa: CASSPGLAASTDTQYF
d_call: TRBD2
v_call: TRBV12-3/TRBV12-4
clone_size: many
j_call: TRBJ2-3

cdr3_nt: TGTGCCAGCAGCTTAGGACCAGGGAAGCAGTACTTC
cdr3_aa: CASSLGPGKQYF
d_call: -
v_call: TRBV7-9
clone_size: -
j_call: TRBJ2-7

cdr3_nt: TGTGCCAGCAGCTTAGCCGGGACTAGCGGGAGTAATGAGCAGTTCTTC
cdr3_aa: CASSLAGTSGSNEQFF
d_call: TRBD2
v_call: TRBV7-2
clone_size: many
j_call: TRBJ2-1

cdr3_nt: TGCAGCGTTTGCCGGGACAGGGGACCAGATACGCAGTATTTT
cdr3_aa: CSVCRDRGPDTQYF
d_call: TRBD1
v_call: TRBV29-1
clone_size: few
j_call: TRBJ2-3

cdr3_nt: TGCAGTGCTAGAGATGGCGGGGGGGCCTGGGAGCTGTTTTTT
cdr3_aa: CSARDGGGAWELFF
d_call: TRBD2
v_call: TRBV20-1
clone_size: -
j_call: TRBJ2-2

cdr3_nt: TGTGCCAGCCTCAGCTCTGGGGCCAACGTCCTGACTTTC
cdr3_aa: CASLSSGANVLTF
d_call: -
v_call: TRBV28
clone_size: few
j_call: TRBJ2-6

cdr3_nt: TGTGCCAGCAGCTTAGGAGGGGGGGGCGCAGATACGCAGTATTTT
cdr3_aa: CASSLGGGGADTQYF
d_call: -
v_call: TRBV7-8
clone_size: many
j_call: TRBJ2-3

cdr3_nt: TGTGCCAGCAGCTCGGACGGGAACACTGAAGCTTTCTTT
cdr3_aa: CASSSDGNTEAFF
d_call: -
v_call: TRBV7-9
clone_size: many
j_call: TRBJ1-1

cdr3_nt: TGTGCCAGCAGCAAAGCCGAACGATGGCAGGGGGCGATTTCGTCCCCAGCAGAGACCCAGTACTTC
cdr3_aa: CASSKAERWQGAISSPAETQYF
d_call: -
v_call: TRBV21-1
clone_size: few
j_call: TRBJ2-5

cdr3_nt: TGTGCCAGCAGTTACTCGGGGGGGACTGGAAACAATGAGCAGTTCTTC
cdr3_aa: CASSYSGGTGNNEQFF
d_call: TRBD2
v_call: TRBV6-5
clone_size: few
j_call: TRBJ2-1

cdr3_nt: TGTGCCAGCAGCTTATTATCAGGACTGAAATACAATGAGCAGTTCTTC
cdr3_aa: CASSLLSGLKYNEQFF
d_call: -
v_call: TRBV7-9
clone_size: -
j_call: TRBJ2-1

cdr3_nt: TGTGCCACCAGTGATCTTACCGGGACAGGGGGTTATAATGAGCAGTTCTTC
cdr3_aa: CATSDLTGTGGYNEQFF
d_call: TRBD1
v_call: TRBV24-1
clone_size: -
j_call: TRBJ2-1

cdr3_nt: TGTGCCAGCAGCTTCGCGGAAGGCTACAATGAGCAGTTCTTC
cdr3_aa: CASSFAEGYNEQFF
d_call: -
v_call: TRBV7-2
clone_size: few
j_call: TRBJ2-1

cdr3_nt: TGTGCCAGCAGTGAATTGGGACAGGGCCACTCTGGAAACACCATATATTTT
cdr3_aa: CASSELGQGHSGNTIYF
d_call: TRBD1
v_call: TRBV25-1
clone_size: -
j_call: TRBJ1-3

cdr3_nt: TGCAGCGTTGCTGTGGCCAAAAACATTCAGTACTTC
cdr3_aa: CSVAVAKNIQYF
d_call: -
v_call: TRBV29-1
clone_size: many
j_call: TRBJ2-4

cdr3_nt: TGTGCCAGCAGCTTCTCGACTGGTTCCTACAATGAGCAGTTCTTC
cdr3_aa: CASSFSTGSYNEQFF
d_call: -
v_call: TRBV5-6
clone_size: -
j_call: TRBJ2-1

cdr3_nt: TGTGCCACCAGCATTAATGGGGACAATGAGCAGTTCTTC
cdr3_aa: CATSINGDNEQFF
d_call: -
v_call: TRBV15
clone_size: many
j_call: TRBJ2-1

cdr3_nt: TGTGCCAGCAGATCCGGGACAGGGGCGCTCCACGAGCAGTACTTC
cdr3_aa: CASRSGTGALHEQYF
d_call: TRBD1
v_call: TRBV27
clone_size: -
j_call: TRBJ2-7

cdr3_nt: TGCGCGAAGCAGGACATCAAGACCCAGTACTTC
cdr3_aa: CAKQDIKTQYF
d_call: -
v_call: TRBV29-1
clone_size: many
j_call: TRBJ2-5